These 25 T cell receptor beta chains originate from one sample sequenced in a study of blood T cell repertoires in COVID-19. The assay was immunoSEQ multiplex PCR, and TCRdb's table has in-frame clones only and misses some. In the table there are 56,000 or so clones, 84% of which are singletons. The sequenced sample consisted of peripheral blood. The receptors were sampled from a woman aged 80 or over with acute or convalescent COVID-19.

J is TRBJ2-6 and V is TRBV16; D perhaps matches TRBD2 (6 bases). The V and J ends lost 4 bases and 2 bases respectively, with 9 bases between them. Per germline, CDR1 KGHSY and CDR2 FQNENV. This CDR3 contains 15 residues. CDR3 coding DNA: TGTGCCAGCAGCCCCGCGGGGCCTGGGGCCAACGTCCTGACTTTC. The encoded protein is CASSPAGPGANVLTF. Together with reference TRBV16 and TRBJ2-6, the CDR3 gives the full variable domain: GEEVAQTPKHLVRGEGQKAKLYCAPIKGHSYVFWYQQVLKNEFKFLISFQNENVFDETGMPKERFSAKCLPNSPCSLEIQATKLEDSAVYFCASSPAGPGANVLTFGAGSRLTVL.

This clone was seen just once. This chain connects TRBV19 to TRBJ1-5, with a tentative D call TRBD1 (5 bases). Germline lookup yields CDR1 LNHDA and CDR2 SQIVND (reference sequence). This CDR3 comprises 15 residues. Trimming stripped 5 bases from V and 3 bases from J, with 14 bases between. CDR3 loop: CASSPRTSLNQPQHF. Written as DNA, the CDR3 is TGTGCCAGTAGTCCCAGGACAAGCCTCAATCAGCCCCAGCATTTT.

The CDR3 reads CASSEIARNTEAFF. The CDR3 DNA reads as TGTGCCAGCAGTGAAATAGCACGAAACACTGAAGCTTTCTTT. The chain recombines TRBV6-1 with TRBJ1-1; D is ambiguous. In germline, CDR1 is MNHNS, CDR2 SASEGT. The CDR3 loop spans 14 amino acids. V gave up 2 bases and J gave up 2 bases, with 9 bases separating them.

CDR3 sequence reads: CASSLSTVSEQYF. CDR3 coding DNA: TGTGCCAGCAGCTTATCGACAGTTTCCGAGCAGTACTTC. The V and J genes are TRBV5-5 and TRBJ2-7, with TRBD1 as a possible D gene (5 bases). V dropped 2 bases and J dropped 6 bases, with 12 bases sitting between them. The CDR3 spans 13 residues. Germline-derived CDR1 and CDR2 are SGHKS and YYEKEE (reference sequence). Full variable domain (rest looked up from reference TRBV5-5 and TRBJ2-7): DAGVTQSPTHLIKTRGQQVTLRCSPISGHKSVSWYQQVLGQGPQFIFQYYEKEERGRGNFPDRFSARQFPNYSSELNVNALLLGDSALYLCASSLSTVSEQYFGPGTRLTVT.

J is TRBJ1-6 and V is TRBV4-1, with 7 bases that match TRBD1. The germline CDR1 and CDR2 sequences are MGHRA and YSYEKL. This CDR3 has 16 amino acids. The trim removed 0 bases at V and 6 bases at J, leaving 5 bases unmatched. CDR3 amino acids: CASSQDWDRINSPLHF. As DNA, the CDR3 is TGCGCCAGCAGCCAAGATTGGGACAGAATTAATTCACCCCTCCACTTT.

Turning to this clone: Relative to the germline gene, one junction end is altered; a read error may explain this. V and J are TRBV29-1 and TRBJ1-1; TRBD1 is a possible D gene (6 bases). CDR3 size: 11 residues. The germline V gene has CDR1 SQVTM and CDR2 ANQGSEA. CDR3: CSVQGSGTPSF. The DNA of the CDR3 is TGCAGCGTTCAAGGTTCCGGGACACCCTCTTTT. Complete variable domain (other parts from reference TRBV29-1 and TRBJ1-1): SAVISQKPSRDICQRGTSLTIQCQVDSQVTMMFWYRQQPGQSLTLIATANQGSEATYESGFVIDKFPISRPNLTFSTLTVSNMSPEDSSIYLCSVQGSGTPSFGQGTRLTVV.

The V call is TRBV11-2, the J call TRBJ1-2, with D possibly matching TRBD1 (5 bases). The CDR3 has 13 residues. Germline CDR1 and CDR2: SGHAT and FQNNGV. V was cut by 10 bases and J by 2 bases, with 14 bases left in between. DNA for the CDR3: TGTGCCACCGAACGGAACAGGAACTATGGCTACACCTTC. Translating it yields CATERNRNYGYTF.

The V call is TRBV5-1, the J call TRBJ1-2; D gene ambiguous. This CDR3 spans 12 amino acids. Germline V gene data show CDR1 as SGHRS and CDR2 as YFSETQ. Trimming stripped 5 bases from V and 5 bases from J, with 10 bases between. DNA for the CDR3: TGCGCCAGCAGTGTCGAGGGATATGGCTACACCTTC. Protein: CASSVEGYGYTF.

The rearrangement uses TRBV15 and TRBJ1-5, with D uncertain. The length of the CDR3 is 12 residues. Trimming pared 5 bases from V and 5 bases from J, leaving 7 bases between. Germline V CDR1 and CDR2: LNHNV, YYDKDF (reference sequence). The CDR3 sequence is CATSWPHQPQHF. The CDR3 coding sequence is TGTGCCACCAGCTGGCCACATCAGCCCCAGCATTTT.

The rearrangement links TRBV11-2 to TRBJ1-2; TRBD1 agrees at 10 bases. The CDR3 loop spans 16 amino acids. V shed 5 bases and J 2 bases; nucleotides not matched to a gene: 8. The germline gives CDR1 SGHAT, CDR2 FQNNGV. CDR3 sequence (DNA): TGTGCCAGCAGCATTCGACAGGGGGCTGGGAACTATGGCTACACCTTC. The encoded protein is CASSIRQGAGNYGYTF. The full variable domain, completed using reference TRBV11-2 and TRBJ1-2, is EAGVAQSPRYKIIEKRQSVAFWCNPISGHATLYWYQQILGQGPKLLIQFQNNGVVDDSQLPKDRFSAERLKGVDSTLKIQPAKLEDSAVYLCASSIRQGAGNYGYTFGSGTRLTVV.

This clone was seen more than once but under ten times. In nucleotides, the CDR3 is TGTGCCTGGAGTGTTGTTCTCAGTGACTATGGCTACACCTTC. Translating it yields CAWSVVLSDYGYTF. The V and J genes are TRBV30 and TRBJ1-2; no clear D. The V end lost 0 bases, the J end lost 3 bases, and 11 bases lay between the germline ends. The V gene's germline CDR1 is GTSNPN and CDR2 SVGIG (reference sequence). CDR3 length equals 14 residues.

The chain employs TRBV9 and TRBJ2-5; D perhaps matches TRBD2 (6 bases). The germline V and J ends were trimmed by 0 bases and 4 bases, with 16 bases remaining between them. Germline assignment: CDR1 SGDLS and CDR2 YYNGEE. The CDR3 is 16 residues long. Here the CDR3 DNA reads TGTGCCAGCAGCGTAGATGCGGGGTCTCCCCTAGAGACCCAGTACTTC. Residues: CASSVDAGSPLETQYF.

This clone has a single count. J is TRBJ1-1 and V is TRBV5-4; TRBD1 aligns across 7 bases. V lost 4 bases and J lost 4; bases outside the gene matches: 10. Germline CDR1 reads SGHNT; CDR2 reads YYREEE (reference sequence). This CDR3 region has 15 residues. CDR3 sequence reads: CASSVRQGSGTEAFF. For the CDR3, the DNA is TGTGCCAGCAGCGTAAGACAGGGTAGCGGCACTGAAGCTTTCTTT.

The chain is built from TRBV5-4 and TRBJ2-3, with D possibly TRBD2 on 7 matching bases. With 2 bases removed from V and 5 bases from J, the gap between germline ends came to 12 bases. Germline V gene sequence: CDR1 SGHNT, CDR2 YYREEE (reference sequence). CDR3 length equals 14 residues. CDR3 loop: CASSFSGEGDTQYF. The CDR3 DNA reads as TGTGCCAGCAGCTTTTCAGGGGAGGGAGATACGCAGTATTTT. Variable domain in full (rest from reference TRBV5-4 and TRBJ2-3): ETGVTQSPTHLIKTRGQQVTLRCSSQSGHNTVSWYQQALGQGPQFIFQYYREEENGRGNFPPRFSGLQFPNYSSELNVNALELDDSALYLCASSFSGEGDTQYFGPGTRLTVL.

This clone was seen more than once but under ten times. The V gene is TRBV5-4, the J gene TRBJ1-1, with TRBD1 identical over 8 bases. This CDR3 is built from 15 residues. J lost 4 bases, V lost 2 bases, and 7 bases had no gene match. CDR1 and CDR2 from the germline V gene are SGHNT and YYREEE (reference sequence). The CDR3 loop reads CASSLGQGGFTEAFF. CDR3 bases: TGTGCCAGCAGCTTAGGACAGGGCGGTTTCACTGAAGCTTTCTTT.

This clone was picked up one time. CDR3 bases: TGTGCCACCAGCAGAGGAGGAGGGGGCCAGCCCCAGCATTTT. This sequence encodes CATSRGGGGQPQHF. The chain carries TRBV15 and TRBJ1-5; 7 bases are a match to TRBD1. Trimming took 1 base from V and 7 from J; bases not matched to a gene: 4. There are 14 residues in the CDR3. Germline V gene lookup returns CDR1 LNHNV and CDR2 YYDKDF (reference sequence).

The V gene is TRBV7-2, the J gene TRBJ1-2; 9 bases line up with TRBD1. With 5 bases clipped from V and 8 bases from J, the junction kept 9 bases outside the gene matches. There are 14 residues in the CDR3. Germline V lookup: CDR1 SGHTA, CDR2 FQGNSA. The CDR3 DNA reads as TGTGCCAGCAGCCGGGACAGGGAGCTACGGGGCTACACCTTC. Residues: CASSRDRELRGYTF.

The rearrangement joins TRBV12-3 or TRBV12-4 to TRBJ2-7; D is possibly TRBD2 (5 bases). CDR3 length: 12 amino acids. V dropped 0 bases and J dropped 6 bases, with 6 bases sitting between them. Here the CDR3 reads CASSLAGGEQYF. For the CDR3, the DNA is TGTGCCAGCAGTTTAGCAGGAGGCGAGCAGTACTTC.

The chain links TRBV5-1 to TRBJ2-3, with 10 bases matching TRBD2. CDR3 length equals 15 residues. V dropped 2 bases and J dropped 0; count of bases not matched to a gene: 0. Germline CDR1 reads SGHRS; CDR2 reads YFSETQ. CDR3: CASSFSGGSTDTQYF. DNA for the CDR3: TGCGCCAGCAGCTTTAGCGGGGGGAGCACAGATACGCAGTATTTT.

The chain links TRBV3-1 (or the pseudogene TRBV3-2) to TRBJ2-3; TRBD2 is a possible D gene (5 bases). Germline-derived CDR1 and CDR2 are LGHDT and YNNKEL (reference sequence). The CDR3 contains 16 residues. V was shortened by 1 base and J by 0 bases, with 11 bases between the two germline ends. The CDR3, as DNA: TGTGCCAGCAGCCAAGGTGTGCGGAGGAGCACAGATACGCAGTATTTT. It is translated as CASSQGVRRSTDTQYF.

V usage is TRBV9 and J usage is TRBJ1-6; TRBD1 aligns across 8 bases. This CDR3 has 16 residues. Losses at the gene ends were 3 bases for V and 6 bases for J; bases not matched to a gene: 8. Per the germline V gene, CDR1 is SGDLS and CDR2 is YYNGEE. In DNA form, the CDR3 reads TGTGCCAGCAGCGACCCCCAGGGGGCGCGTAATTCACCCCTCCACTTT. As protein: CASSDPQGARNSPLHF.

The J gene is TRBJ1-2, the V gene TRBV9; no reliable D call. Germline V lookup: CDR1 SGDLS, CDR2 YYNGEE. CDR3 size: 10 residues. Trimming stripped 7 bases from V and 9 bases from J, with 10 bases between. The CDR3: CASGGDRYTF. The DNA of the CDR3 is TGTGCCAGCGGAGGAGATCGCTACACCTTC.

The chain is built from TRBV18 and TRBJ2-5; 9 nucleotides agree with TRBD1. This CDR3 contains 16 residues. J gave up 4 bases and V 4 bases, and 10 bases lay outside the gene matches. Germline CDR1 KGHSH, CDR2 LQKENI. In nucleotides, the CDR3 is TGTGCCAGCTCACATACCGGGACAGGGACTTCAGAGACCCAGTACTTC. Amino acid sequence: CASSHTGTGTSETQYF. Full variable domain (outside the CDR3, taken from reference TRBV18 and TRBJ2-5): NAGVMQNPRHLVRRRGQEARLRCSPMKGHSHVYWYRQLPEEGLKFMVYLQKENIIDESGMPKERFSAEFPKEGPSILRIQQVVRGDSAAYFCASSHTGTGTSETQYFGPGTRLLVL.

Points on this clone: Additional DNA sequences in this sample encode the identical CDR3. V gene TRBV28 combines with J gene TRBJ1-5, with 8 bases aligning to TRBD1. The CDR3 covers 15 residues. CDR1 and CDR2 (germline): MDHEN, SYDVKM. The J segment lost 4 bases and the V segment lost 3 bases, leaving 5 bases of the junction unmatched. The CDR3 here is CASSLATGGNQPQHF. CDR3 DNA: TGTGCCAGCAGTTTGGCTACAGGGGGAAATCAGCCCCAGCATTTT.

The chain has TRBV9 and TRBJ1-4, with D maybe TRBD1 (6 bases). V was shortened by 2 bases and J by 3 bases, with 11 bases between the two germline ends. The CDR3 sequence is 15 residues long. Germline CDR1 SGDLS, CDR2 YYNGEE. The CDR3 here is CASSVGTTSNEKLFF. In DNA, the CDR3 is TGTGCCAGCAGCGTCGGGACAACTTCTAATGAAAAACTGTTTTTT.